This T cell receptor (beta chain) was documented in a study of T cells in Graves' hyperthyroidism and ophthalmopathy. Regarding the study as a whole: Ophthalmopathy could be told apart from stable hyperthyroidism with a 13 V-J model. Most expanded thyroid clonotypes above 0.001 also appeared in blood.

V dropped 1 base and J dropped 0 bases, with 7 bases sitting between them. Looked up from germline, CDR1 is SQVTM and CDR2 is ANQGSEA. There are 14 residues in the CDR3. Lactation, pregnancy, other autoimmune disease or uncontrolled infection excluded patients. RNA transcripts yielded amplified TCR beta CDR3 regions. During a first-round RT-PCR of the TCR CDR3, the HTBI primer set was used. TCRdb itself ran the multiplex PCR reads through MiXCR, one entry per CDR3 protein. The sample consists of around 300,000 distinct CDR3 sequences, 13% to 15% of them appearing once. In its sample, this clonotype was seen many times. The antigen is undetermined.

Sequencing was performed on blood. This clonotype was sampled from a woman in her fifties or sixties with Graves' hyperthyroidism that later progressed to Graves' ophthalmopathy. The chain is built from TRBV29-1 and TRBJ2-1; D unresolved. This CDR3 is CSVEGASSYNEQFF. The CDR3 DNA is TGCAGCGTTGAAGGGGCTAGCTCCTACAATGAGCAGTTCTTC.